This record covers a single T cell receptor (beta chain). The antigen remains unidentified. This record comes from a study of T cell responses to AZD1222 COVID-19 vaccine. This CDR3 is 13 amino acids long. Trimming removed 4 bases from V and 5 bases from J, with 12 bases in between. Germline CDR1 reads SGHRS; CDR2 reads YFSETQ. Whole-study results and caveats: Spike-specific TCR repertoires showed rising breadth and depth after two AZD1222 doses. Spike regions recognized by vaccine-associated CD4 TCRs spanned the protein, led by 160-218 and 743-854. Recipients of AZD1222 seropositive at baseline numbered only 6 or 7. Possibly, clonal diversity was underestimated; donors were largely white British and included more females.

The assay was immunoSEQ multiplex PCR, and TCRdb's table has in-frame clones only and misses some. The data contain approximately 180,000 clones, roughly 91% of them singletons. The material sequenced was peripheral blood, taken on day 0 of AZD1222 vaccination. The TCR comes from an adult in good health. The rearrangement joins TRBV5-1 to TRBJ2-5, with a tentative D call TRBD2 (6 bases). This CDR3 is CASSRDLFETQYF. CDR3 in DNA: TGCGCCAGCAGCAGGGACTTGTTCGAGACCCAGTACTTC.